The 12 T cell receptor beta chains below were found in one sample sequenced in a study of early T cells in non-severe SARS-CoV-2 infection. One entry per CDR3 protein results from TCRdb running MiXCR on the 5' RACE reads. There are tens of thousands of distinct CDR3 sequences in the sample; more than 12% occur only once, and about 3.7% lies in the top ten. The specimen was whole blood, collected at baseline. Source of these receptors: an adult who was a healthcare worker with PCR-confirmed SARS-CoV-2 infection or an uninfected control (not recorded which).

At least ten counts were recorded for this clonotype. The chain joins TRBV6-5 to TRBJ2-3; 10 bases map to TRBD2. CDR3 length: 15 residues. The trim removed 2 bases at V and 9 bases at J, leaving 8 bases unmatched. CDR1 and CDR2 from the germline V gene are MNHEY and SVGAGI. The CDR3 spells CASSYGGSGGDTQYF. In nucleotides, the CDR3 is TGTGCCAGCAGTTACGGAGGGAGCGGGGGGGACACGCAGTATTTT.

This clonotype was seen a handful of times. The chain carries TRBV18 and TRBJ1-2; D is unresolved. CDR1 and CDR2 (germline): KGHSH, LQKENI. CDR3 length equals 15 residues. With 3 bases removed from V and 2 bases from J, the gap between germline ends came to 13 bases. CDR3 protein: CASSPQTGKNYGYTF. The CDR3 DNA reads TGTGCCAGCTCACCCCAAACGGGAAAGAACTATGGCTACACCTTC.

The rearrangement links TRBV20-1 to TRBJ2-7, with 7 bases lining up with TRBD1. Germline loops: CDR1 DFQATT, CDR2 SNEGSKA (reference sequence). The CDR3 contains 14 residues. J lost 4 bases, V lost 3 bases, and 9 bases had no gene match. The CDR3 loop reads CSARGTADLYEQYF. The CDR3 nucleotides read TGCAGTGCTAGGGGGACAGCAGACCTTTACGAGCAGTACTTC.

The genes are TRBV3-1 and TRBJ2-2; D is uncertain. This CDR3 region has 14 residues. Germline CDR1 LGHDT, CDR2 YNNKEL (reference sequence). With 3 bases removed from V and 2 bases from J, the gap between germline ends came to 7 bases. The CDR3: CASSHLENTGELFF. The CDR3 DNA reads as TGTGCCAGCAGCCATTTGGAAAACACCGGGGAGCTGTTTTTT.

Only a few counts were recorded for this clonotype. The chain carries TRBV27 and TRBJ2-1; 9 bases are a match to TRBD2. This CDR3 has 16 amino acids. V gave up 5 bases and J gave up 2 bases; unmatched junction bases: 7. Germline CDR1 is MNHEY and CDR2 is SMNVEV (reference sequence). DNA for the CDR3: TGTGCCAGCAGTCCCTCTAGCGGGGAGACCTACAATGAGCAGTTCTTC. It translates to CASSPSSGETYNEQFF.

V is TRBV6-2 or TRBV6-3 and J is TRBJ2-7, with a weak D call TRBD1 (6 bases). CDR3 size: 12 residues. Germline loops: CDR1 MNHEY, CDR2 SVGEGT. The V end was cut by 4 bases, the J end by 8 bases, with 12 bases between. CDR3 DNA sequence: TGTGCCAGCAGTTCGAGACAGGTCCAGCAGTACTTC. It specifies CASSSRQVQQYF.

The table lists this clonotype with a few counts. Here the CDR3 reads CASIADIGNTIYF. DNA of the CDR3: TGTGCCAGCATAGCAGACATTGGAAACACCATATATTTT. The chain employs TRBV6-6 and TRBJ1-3, with D unclear. V was pared by 7 bases and J by 3 bases, with 10 bases between. The CDR3 sequence is 13 residues long. Germline values: CDR1 MNHNY, CDR2 SVGAGI (reference sequence).

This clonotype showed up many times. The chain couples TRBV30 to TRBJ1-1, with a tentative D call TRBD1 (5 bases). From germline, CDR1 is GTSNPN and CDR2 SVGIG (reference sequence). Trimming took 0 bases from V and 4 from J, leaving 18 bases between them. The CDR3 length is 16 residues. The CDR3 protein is CAWSVRLGALGTEAFF. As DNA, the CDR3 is TGTGCCTGGAGTGTACGTCTCGGGGCCTTGGGCACTGAAGCTTTCTTT.

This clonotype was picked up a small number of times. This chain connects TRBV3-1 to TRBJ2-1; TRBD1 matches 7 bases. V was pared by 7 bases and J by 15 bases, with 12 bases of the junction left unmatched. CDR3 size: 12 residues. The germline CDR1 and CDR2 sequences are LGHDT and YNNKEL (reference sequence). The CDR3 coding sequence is TGTGCCAGCAAGACTACCGGGACAGACTCGTTCTTC. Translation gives CASKTTGTDSFF.

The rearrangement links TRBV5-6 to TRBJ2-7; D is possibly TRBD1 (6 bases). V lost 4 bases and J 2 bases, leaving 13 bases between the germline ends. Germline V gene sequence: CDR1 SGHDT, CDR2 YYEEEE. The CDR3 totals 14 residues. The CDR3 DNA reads TGTGCCAGCAGCACTGCTACAGGGACCTACGAGCAGTACTTC. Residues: CASSTATGTYEQYF.

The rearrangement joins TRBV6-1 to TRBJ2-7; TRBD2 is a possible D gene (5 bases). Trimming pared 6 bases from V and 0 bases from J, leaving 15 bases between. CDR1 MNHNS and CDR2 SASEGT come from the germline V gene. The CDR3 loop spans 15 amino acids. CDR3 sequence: CASSPRRVPSYEQYF. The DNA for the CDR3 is TGTGCCAGCAGCCCGCGGCGGGTCCCCTCCTACGAGCAGTACTTC.

The CDR3 spells CASSFGRFISGNTIYF. The CDR3 DNA sequence: TGTGCCAGCAGTTTTGGCAGGTTCATCTCTGGAAACACCATATATTTT. The chain uses TRBV12-3 or TRBV12-4 and TRBJ1-3; D uncertain. There are 16 residues in the CDR3. V lost 3 bases to trimming and J lost 0 bases, with 12 bases between them.